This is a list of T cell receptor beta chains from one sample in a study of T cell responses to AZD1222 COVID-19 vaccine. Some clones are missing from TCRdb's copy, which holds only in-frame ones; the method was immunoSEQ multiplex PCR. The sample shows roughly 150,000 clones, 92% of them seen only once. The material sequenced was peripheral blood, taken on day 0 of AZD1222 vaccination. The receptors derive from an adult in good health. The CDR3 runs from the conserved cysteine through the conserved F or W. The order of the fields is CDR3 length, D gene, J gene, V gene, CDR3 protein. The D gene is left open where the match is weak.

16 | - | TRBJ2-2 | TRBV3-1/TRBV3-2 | CASSQVRTEDTGELFF
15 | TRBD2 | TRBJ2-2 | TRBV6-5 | CAAATRASGGRELFF
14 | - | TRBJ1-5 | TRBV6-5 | CASSLGFSNQPQHF
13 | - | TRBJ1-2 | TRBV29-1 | CSVDDNGYYGYTF
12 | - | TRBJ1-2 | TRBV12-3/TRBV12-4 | CASSLAGYGYTF
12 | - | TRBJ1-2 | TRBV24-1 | CATSDLSYGYTF
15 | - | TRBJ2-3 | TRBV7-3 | CASSLATPGEDTQYF
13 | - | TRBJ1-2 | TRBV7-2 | CASSKDGIYGYTF
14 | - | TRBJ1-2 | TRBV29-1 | CRALGGPPNYGYTF
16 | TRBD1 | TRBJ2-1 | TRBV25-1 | CASSEYKTGVGDEQFF
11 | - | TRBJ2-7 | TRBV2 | CASSEGRKGLF
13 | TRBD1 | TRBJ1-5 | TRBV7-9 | CASSLQGDQPQHF
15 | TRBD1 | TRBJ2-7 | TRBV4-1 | CASSQPETGTYEQYF
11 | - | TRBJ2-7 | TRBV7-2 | CASSLNYEQYF
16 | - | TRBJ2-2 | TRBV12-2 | CASRLGLDMPMGELFF